The rows below give T cell receptor beta chains drawn from one sample of a study of T-cell reconstitution after alpha-beta-depleted transplantation in children. TCRdb re-called the PCR reads with MiXCR, one entry per CDR3 protein. Of hundreds of thousands of distinct CDR3 sequences listed, about 15% are singletons. The sample was PBMCs from the stem cell graft donor, taken from the stem cell graft. All receptors derive from a human donor who donated a stem cell graft to a child with acute myeloid leukemia. Both conserved end residues are part of each CDR3. The D gene is left open where the match is weak. Some rows mark clone size as missing; the rest say once, few, many or name a class of expanded clone.

J gene,D gene,V gene,clone size,CDR3 DNA,CDR3 protein
TRBJ2-3,NA,TRBV2,NA,TGTGCCAGCAGTGAAGAGGCGGGCCCGATAGATACGCAGTATTTT,CASSEEAGPIDTQYF
TRBJ2-2,TRBD2,TRBV29-1,many,TGCAGCGTCGGGAGGCCGGGCACCGGGGAGCTGTTTTTT,CSVGRPGTGELFF
TRBJ1-1,TRBD1,TRBV20-1,NA,TGCAGTGCTAGAGGGGACAGATCCCCGAAGGCCGAAGCTTTCTTT,CSARGDRSPKAEAFF
TRBJ1-5,NA,TRBV7-8,few,TGTGCCAGCAGCTTAGATCGGGTTAGCAATCAGCCCCAGCATTTT,CASSLDRVSNQPQHF
TRBJ2-3,NA,TRBV2,NA,TGTGCCAGCCCGAAACCCCAGGGCACAGATACGCAGTATTTT,CASPKPQGTDTQYF
TRBJ1-2,TRBD1,TRBV30,many,TGTGCCTGGAAAAAAGGGGGCAGTCGATATGGCTACACCTTC,CAWKKGGSRYGYTF
TRBJ2-6,NA,TRBV25-1,NA,TGTGCCAGCAGTGAATATGGAACCTACTCTGGGGCCAACGTCCTGACTTTC,CASSEYGTYSGANVLTF
TRBJ2-7,NA,TRBV4-3,NA,TGCGCCAGCAGCCAAGAAGTCTCTGGCGAGCAGTACTTC,CASSQEVSGEQYF
TRBJ2-1,NA,TRBV20-1,many,TGCAGTGCTAGAGAGGAACAGGAGACCAACCCTGAGCAGTTCTTC,CSAREEQETNPEQFF
TRBJ1-1,TRBD1,TRBV4-3,few,TGCGCCAGCAGCCAAGGATGGAGGGGGCGTACTGAAGCTTTCTTT,CASSQGWRGRTEAFF
TRBJ2-2,NA,TRBV11-1,NA,TGTGCCAGCAGCCCCGCCGGGACCAACACCGGGGAGCTGATTTTT,CASSPAGTNTGELIF
TRBJ1-2,NA,TRBV29-1,many,TGCAGCGTCCGTGACGATGGCTACACCTTC,CSVRDDGYTF
TRBJ2-6,NA,TRBV11-2,NA,TGTGCCAGCAGCTTGACTGAACACTCTGGGGCCAACGTCCTGACTTTC,CASSLTEHSGANVLTF
TRBJ2-5,TRBD1,TRBV29-1,many,TGCAGCGTCTGGACAGGAGAAGTGGAGACCCAGTACTTC,CSVWTGEVETQYF
TRBJ2-7,TRBD2,TRBV12-3/TRBV12-4,many,TGTGCCAGCAGTTTCAACGGGACTAGCAAATACGAGCAGTACTTC,CASSFNGTSKYEQYF
TRBJ2-1,TRBD1,TRBV28,NA,TGTGCCAGCAGGGTGGACAGGGGATACAATGAGCAGTTCTTC,CASRVDRGYNEQFF
TRBJ1-6,TRBD1,TRBV20-1,NA,TGCAGCGATTCGCCGGGACAGAATAATTCACCCCTCCACTTT,CSDSPGQNNSPLHF
TRBJ2-1,NA,TRBV2,once,TGTGCCAGCAGGGCGGACGGAGACAATGAGCAGTTCTTC,CASRADGDNEQFF
TRBJ1-1,NA,TRBV6-4,many,TGTGCCAGCAGTTCCTTTGGGGCGGCCAAGAACACTGAAGCTTTCTTT,CASSSFGAAKNTEAFF
TRBJ1-5,NA,TRBV20-1,NA,TGCAGTGCAGCGGGGGGCCCCAGTCAGCCCCAGCATTTT,CSAAGGPSQPQHF
TRBJ2-1,NA,TRBV20-1,many,TGCAGTGCTACGGATAACAGAGTCAATGAGCAGTTCTTC,CSATDNRVNEQFF
TRBJ2-7,NA,TRBV5-6,few,TGTGCCAGCAGTAAAGACAGGTCCTACGAGCAGTACTTC,CASSKDRSYEQYF
TRBJ2-7,NA,TRBV7-6,few,TGTGCCAGCAGCGAGAGAGACAGGGTGGGACTACTGGAGCAGTACTTC,CASSERDRVGLLEQYF